This entry features one T cell receptor beta chain sequence. The sample originates from a study of blood T cell repertoires in COVID-19. In the study overall: The study drew acute and convalescent COVID-19 samples from the United States, Italy and Spain. T cells, B-cell-depleted T cells, or PBMCs supplied cDNA or gDNA.

Original handling: It was from reference gene primer amplification that nucleated cell counts were estimated. Profiled with immunoSEQ multiplex PCR; TCRdb holds only in-frame clones, not every one. D and trimming were read from the DNA, whereas the V and J calls and clone size are those reported in that table. The table lists about 160,000 clones, about 77% of them singletons. This CDR3 is 16 amino acids long. After removal of 9 bases from V and 0 bases from J, the junction contained 10 bases not matched to a gene. CDR1 is MDHEN, CDR2 SYDVKM, per germline. This TCR was recovered from a woman at least 80 years old with acute or convalescent COVID-19. The sequenced sample consisted of peripheral blood. The rearrangement joins TRBV28 to TRBJ1-4, with 7 bases fitting TRBD1. The CDR3 sequence: CASLQGSYATNEKLFF. In DNA, the CDR3 is TGTGCCAGTCTACAGGGGAGTTATGCAACTAATGAAAAACTGTTTTTT.